These 10 T cell receptor beta chains were all obtained from the same sample, sequenced in a study of T cell responses to AZD1222 COVID-19 vaccine. Clones were sequenced by immunoSEQ multiplex PCR, and TCRdb holds only the in-frame ones, with some missing. The sample consists of about 180,000 clones, 88% of them appearing once. Here the sequenced sample was peripheral blood, taken on day 0 of AZD1222 vaccination. These receptors all come from an adult in good health.

The rearrangement links TRBV7-2 to TRBJ1-2; D not certain. The V gene's germline CDR1 is SGHTA and CDR2 FQGNSA. Trimming removed 0 bases at V and 7 bases at J, with 9 bases between. The CDR3 contains 13 residues. As DNA, the CDR3 is TGTGCCAGCAGCTTAGCGCGCCGGGGTGGCTACACCTTC. Its protein is CASSLARRGGYTF.

The sample holds one count of this clone. V and J are TRBV7-9 and TRBJ1-1; D uncertain. The germline V gene encodes CDR1 SEHNR and CDR2 FQNEAQ (reference sequence). V was shortened by 5 bases and J by 1 base, with 8 bases between the two germline ends. The CDR3 is made up of 13 amino acids. CDR3: CASSTYENTEAFF. CDR3 DNA sequence: TGTGCCAGCAGCACCTACGAGAACACTGAAGCTTTCTTT.

The chain recombines TRBV28 with TRBJ2-5; D is undetermined. The germline V gene encodes CDR1 MDHEN and CDR2 SYDVKM. The CDR3 has 13 amino acids. V was pared by 3 bases and J by 1 base, with 6 bases between. CDR3 protein: CASSLRFQETQYF. The CDR3 region has the DNA TGTGCCAGCAGTTTGAGGTTCCAAGAGACCCAGTACTTC.

This clone was found a few times. The chain joins TRBV4-2 to TRBJ2-3, with TRBD1 identical over 7 bases. Germline V lookup: CDR1 LGHNA, CDR2 YNFKEQ. The CDR3 loop spans 14 amino acids. The ends lost 4 bases at V and 3 bases at J; junction bases unmatched: 4. For the CDR3, the DNA is TGTGCCAGCAGCCGCAACAGGGGAACAGATACGCAGTATTTT. Its protein is CASSRNRGTDTQYF.

The chain uses TRBV15 and TRBJ1-6; TRBD1 agrees at 9 bases. The CDR3 covers 16 residues. Germline loops: CDR1 LNHNV, CDR2 YYDKDF (reference sequence). With 5 bases clipped from V and 10 bases from J, the junction kept 12 bases outside the gene matches. The CDR3 reads CATSAIRDRVNSPLHF. The CDR3 DNA reads as TGTGCCACCAGCGCTATCCGGGACAGGGTAAACTCACCCCTCCACTTT.

The chain joins TRBV14 to TRBJ2-1; D ambiguous. Germline lookup yields CDR1 SGHDN and CDR2 FVKESK. The CDR3 totals 11 residues. V dropped 0 bases and J dropped 13 bases, with 7 bases sitting between them. CDR3 amino acids: CASSQEQIQFF. The CDR3 DNA reads TGTGCCAGCAGCCAAGAACAGATTCAGTTCTTC.

The CDR3, as DNA: TGTGCCAGTAGTGTATCAGGAGGTTGGGGTGAAAAACTGTTTTTT. As protein: CASSVSGGWGEKLFF. This chain connects TRBV19 to TRBJ1-4; D is undetermined. The CDR3 length is 15 residues. The germline V gene encodes CDR1 LNHDA and CDR2 SQIVND (reference sequence). Trimming cost V 5 bases and J 7 bases, with 17 bases left between them.

The chain recombines TRBV3-1 (or the pseudogene TRBV3-2) with TRBJ1-2; D remains unclear. The CDR3 spans 18 residues. CDR1 is LGHDT and CDR2 is YNNKEL in the germline V gene (reference sequence). V lost 1 base, J lost 4 bases, and 22 bases lay in between. CDR3 residues: CASSQGYVREGPRYGYTF. CDR3 coding DNA: TGTGCCAGCAGCCAAGGTTATGTGAGGGAGGGCCCTCGCTATGGCTACACCTTC.

The chain recombines TRBV9 with TRBJ2-1; TRBD2 is a possible D gene (5 bases). Germline lookup yields CDR1 SGDLS and CDR2 YYNGEE. V gave up 0 bases and J gave up 0 bases, with 7 bases separating them. The CDR3 consists of 15 residues. CDR3 sequence: CASSVGGLSYNEQFF. Written as DNA, the CDR3 is TGTGCCAGCAGCGTAGGCGGGCTCTCCTACAATGAGCAGTTCTTC.

This clone has only one observation. The chain links TRBV5-1 to TRBJ2-1; maybe TRBD1 (6 bases). CDR3 length equals 13 residues. V dropped 0 bases and J dropped 8 bases, with 9 bases sitting between them. In germline, CDR1 is SGHRS, CDR2 YFSETQ. CDR3 residues: CASSLGGHDEQFF. In DNA, the CDR3 is TGCGCCAGCAGCTTGGGGGGGCACGATGAGCAGTTCTTC.